Below, one T cell receptor beta chain is given with its context. Its antigen is currently unknown. Clones were read by immunoSEQ multiplex PCR, and TCRdb kept only the in-frame ones, dropping some. This table has under 85,000 clones, roughly 90% appearing once. The data originate from a study of T cell responses to AZD1222 COVID-19 vaccine. Regarding the study as a whole: The study sampled repertoires only after the peak T cell response.

CDR1 MDHEN and CDR2 SYDVKM come from the germline V gene. Unmatched junction bases numbered 4, after V lost 2 bases and J lost 7 bases. The CDR3 sequence is 14 residues long. The sequence was collected from an adult in good health. This rearrangement joins TRBV28 to TRBJ2-1; 8 bases are a match to TRBD2. The sample in question was peripheral blood, obtained on day 0 of AZD1222 vaccination. The CDR3 nucleotides read TGTGCCAGCAGTTTAACCGGGGGGGGAAATGAGCAGTTCTTC. Translated, it gives CASSLTGGGNEQFF.